This T cell receptor (beta chain) originates from a study of control samples from healthy donors and cancer patients. Some clones are missing from TCRdb's copy, which holds only in-frame ones; the method was immunoSEQ multiplex PCR. The sample shows 90,000 to 100,000 clones, approximately 88% of them seen only once. Concerning this clone itself: Other DNA variants within this sample encode the same CDR3.

This CDR3 comprises 14 residues. Between the trimmed V and J ends, which lost 5 bases and 2 bases, there was a span of 12 bases. CDR1 is LNHDA and CDR2 is SQIVND in the germline V gene (reference sequence). This chain joins TRBV19 and TRBJ1-1, with D perhaps TRBD1 (5 bases). This receptor was obtained from a man between 65 and 85 years old with lung cancer. The source material was PBMCs. CDR3 sequence: CASSGGVGNTEAFF. The CDR3, as DNA: TGTGCCAGTAGTGGAGGGGTGGGCAACACTGAAGCTTTCTTT.